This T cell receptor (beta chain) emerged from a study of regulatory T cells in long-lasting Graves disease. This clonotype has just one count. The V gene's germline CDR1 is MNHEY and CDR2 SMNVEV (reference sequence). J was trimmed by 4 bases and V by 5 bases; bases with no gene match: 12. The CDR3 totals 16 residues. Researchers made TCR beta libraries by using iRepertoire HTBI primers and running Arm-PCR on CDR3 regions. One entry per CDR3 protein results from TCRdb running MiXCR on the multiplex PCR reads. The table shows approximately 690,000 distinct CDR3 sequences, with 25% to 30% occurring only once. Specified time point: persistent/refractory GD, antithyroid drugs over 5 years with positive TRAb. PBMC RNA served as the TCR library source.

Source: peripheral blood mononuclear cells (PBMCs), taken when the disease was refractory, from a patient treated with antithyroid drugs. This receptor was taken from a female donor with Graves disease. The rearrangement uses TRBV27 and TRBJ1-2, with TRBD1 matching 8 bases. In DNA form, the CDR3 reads TGTGCCAGCAGTCCCCGAGGGACAGGCTCCTCCTATGGCTACACCTTC. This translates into CASSPRGTGSSYGYTF.